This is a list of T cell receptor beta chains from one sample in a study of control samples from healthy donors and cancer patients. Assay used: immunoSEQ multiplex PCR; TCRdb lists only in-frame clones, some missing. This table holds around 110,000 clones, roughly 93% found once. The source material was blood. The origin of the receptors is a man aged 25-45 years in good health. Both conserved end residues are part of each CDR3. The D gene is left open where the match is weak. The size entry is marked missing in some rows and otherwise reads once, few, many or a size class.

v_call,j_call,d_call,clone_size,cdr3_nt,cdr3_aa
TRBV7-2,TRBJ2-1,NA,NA,TGTGCCAGCAGCCCGCCTACAGGAACATGGGAGCAGTTCTTC,CASSPPTGTWEQFF
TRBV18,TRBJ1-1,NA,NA,TGTGCCAGCTCACTGGACAGCATGAACACTGAAGCTTTCTTT,CASSLDSMNTEAFF
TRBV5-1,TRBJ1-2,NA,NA,TGCGCCAGCCGGACAGCCCCCTCAACTAACTATGGCTACACCTTC,CASRTAPSTNYGYTF
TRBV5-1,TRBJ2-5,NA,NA,TGCGCCAGCAGTTTAACGATTAGTCAAGAGACCCAGTACTTC,CASSLTISQETQYF
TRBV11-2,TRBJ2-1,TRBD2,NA,TGTGCCAGCAGCCACCCCCTGCTAGCGGGGGGAGACAATGAGCAGTTCTTC,CASSHPLLAGGDNEQFF
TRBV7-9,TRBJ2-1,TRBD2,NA,TGTGCCAGCAGCTTGGGAGCGGGGGGGCTCTTGAATGAGCAGTTCTTC,CASSLGAGGLLNEQFF
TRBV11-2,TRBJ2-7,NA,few,TGTGCCAGCAGCTTAGCTAGGGGCGAGCAGTACTTC,CASSLARGEQYF
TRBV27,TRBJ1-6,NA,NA,TGTGCCAGCAGTTGGTACAGGGATAATTCACCCCTCCACTTT,CASSWYRDNSPLHF
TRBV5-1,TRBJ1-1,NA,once,TGCGCCAGCAGCTTGGTGGGACAAATGAACACTGAAGCTTTCTTT,CASSLVGQMNTEAFF
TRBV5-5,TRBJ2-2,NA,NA,TGTGCCAGCAGCTTGAGGACAGAGCAGTTCGCGAACACCGGGGAGCTGTTTTTT,CASSLRTEQFANTGELFF
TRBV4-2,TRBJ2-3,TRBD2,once,TGTGCCGGCAGTCCCCTCCGGGGGGACGGCACAGATACGCAGTATTTT,CAGSPLRGDGTDTQYF
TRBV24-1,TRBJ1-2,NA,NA,TGTGCCACCAGTGTCTCATCTCGGGACGACTATGGCTACACCTTC,CATSVSSRDDYGYTF
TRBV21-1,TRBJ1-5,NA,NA,TGTGCCAGCAGCAAAGGCGGGCCCCAGCATTTT,CASSKGGPQHF
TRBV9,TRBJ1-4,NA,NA,TGTGCCAGCAGCGTAGATCCCGGGGGGCAGATTAATGAAAAACTGTTTTTT,CASSVDPGGQINEKLFF
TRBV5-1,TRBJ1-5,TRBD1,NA,TGCGCCAGCAGCCTTGACAGGGGTGACAATCAGCCCCAGCATTTT,CASSLDRGDNQPQHF
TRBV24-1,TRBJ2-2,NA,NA,TGTGCCACGAAGGGAGAGAACACCGGGGAGCTGTTTTTT,CATKGENTGELFF
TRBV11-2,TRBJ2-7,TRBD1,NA,TGTGCCAGCAGGCCGACAGGGTCCTCCTACGAGCAGTACTTC,CASRPTGSSYEQYF
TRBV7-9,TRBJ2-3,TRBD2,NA,TGTGCCAGCAGGCGGGGGGGCCAAGAAGATACGCAGTATTTT,CASRRGGQEDTQYF
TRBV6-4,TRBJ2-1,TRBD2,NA,TGTGCCAGCAGTGTACTAGCGGGGGAGTCGGAGCAGTTCTTC,CASSVLAGESEQFF
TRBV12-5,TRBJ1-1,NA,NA,TGTGCTAGTGGTTTGATTGGGGCCGGTGTCACTGAAGCTTTCTTT,CASGLIGAGVTEAFF